This T cell receptor (beta chain) is drawn from a study of T-cell reconstitution after alpha-beta-depleted transplantation in children. The authors prepared the TCRbeta library with unique molecular identifiers. MiXCR, run by TCRdb on the PCR reads, gives a single entry per CDR3 protein. Found here are about 540,000 distinct CDR3 sequences, around 19% of them singletons; the top ten hold 2.5% to 4%. Germline assignment: CDR1 MNHNY and CDR2 SVGAGI (reference sequence). The CDR3 is made up of 10 amino acids. V lost 8 bases to trimming and J lost 6 bases, with 5 bases between them. The rearrangement joins TRBV6-6 to TRBJ2-1; D ambiguous. The receptor's source is a human donor who donated a stem cell graft to a child with acute lymphoblastic leukemia. Material: PBMCs from the stem cell graft donor, obtained from the stem cell graft. For the CDR3, the DNA is TGTGCCAGCGTCATCAATGAGCAGTTCTTC. Its translation: CASVINEQFF.